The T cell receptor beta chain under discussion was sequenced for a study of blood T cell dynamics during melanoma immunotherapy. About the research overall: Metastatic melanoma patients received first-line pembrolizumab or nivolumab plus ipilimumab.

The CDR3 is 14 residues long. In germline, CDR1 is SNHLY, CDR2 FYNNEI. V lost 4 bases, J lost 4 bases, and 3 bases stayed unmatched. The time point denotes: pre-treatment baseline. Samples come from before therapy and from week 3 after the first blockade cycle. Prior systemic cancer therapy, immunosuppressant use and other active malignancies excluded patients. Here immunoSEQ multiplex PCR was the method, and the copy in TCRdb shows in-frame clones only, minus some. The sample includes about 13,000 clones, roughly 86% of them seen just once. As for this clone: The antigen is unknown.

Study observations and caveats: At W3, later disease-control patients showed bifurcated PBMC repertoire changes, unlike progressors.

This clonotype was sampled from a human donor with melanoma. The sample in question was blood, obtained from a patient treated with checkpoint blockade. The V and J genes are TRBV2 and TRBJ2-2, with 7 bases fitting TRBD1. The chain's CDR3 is CASSASGGTGELFF. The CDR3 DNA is TGTGCCAGCAGTGCTTCAGGGGGCACCGGGGAGCTGTTTTTT.